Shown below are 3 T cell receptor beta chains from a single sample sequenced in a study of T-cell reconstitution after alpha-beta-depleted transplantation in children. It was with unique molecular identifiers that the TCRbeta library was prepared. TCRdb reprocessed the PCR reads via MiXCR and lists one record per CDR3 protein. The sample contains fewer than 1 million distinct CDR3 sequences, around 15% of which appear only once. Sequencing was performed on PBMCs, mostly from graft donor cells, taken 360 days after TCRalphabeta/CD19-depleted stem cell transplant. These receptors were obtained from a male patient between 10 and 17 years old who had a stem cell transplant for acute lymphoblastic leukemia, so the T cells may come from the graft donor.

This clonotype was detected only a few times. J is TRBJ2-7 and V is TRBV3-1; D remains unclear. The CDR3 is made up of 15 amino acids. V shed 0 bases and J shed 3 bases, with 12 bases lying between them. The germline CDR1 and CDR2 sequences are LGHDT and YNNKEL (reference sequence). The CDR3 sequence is CASSQDTAVGYEQYF. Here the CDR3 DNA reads TGTGCCAGCAGCCAAGATACCGCGGTGGGCTACGAGCAGTACTTC.

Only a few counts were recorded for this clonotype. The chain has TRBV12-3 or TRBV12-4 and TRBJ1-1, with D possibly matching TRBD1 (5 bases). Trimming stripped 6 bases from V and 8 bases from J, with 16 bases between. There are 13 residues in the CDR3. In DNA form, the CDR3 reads TGTGCCAGCAGAGGGGTGAGTGGGGGGGAAGCTTTCTTT. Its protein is CASRGVSGGEAFF.

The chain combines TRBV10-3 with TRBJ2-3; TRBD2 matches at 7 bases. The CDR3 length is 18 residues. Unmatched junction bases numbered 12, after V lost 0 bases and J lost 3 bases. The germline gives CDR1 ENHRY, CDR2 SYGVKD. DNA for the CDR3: TGTGCCATCAGTGAGTCGAAGCTTAGCGGGCTAATGACAGATACGCAGTATTTT. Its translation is CAISESKLSGLMTDTQYF.